These T cell receptor beta chains were read from a single sample in a study of T cell responses to AZD1222 COVID-19 vaccine. TCRdb keeps only in-frame clones here, not all; method: immunoSEQ multiplex PCR. The data hold 150,000 or so clones, with roughly nine tenths observed a single time. Source: peripheral blood, taken on day 0 of AZD1222 vaccination. The origin of the receptors is an adult in good health. Both conserved end residues are part of each CDR3. Each record gives: V gene, clone size, J gene, D gene, CDR3 protein, CDR3 DNA. The D gene is left open where the match is weak. Size is stated for part of the rows, as once, few or many counts, or as a class when the clone is expanded.

V: TRBV6-1
size: NA
J: TRBJ2-1
D: TRBD2
CDR3: CASSGVPGLPTNEQFF
DNA: TGTGCCAGCAGTGGGGTTCCGGGACTACCAACCAATGAGCAGTTCTTC

V: TRBV6-5
size: NA
J: TRBJ1-3
D: NA
CDR3: CASSYIGGDGNTIYF
DNA: TGTGCCAGCAGTTACATTGGGGGGGATGGAAACACCATATATTTT

V: TRBV18
size: NA
J: TRBJ1-5
D: NA
CDR3: CASSPRGLNQPQHF
DNA: TGTGCCAGCTCACCAAGGGGCCTCAATCAGCCCCAGCATTTT

V: TRBV11-3
size: NA
J: TRBJ2-2
D: NA
CDR3: CASSSRWVGTGELFF
DNA: TGTGCCAGCAGCTCCCGATGGGTAGGCACCGGGGAGCTGTTTTTT

V: TRBV4-2
size: NA
J: TRBJ2-3
D: TRBD2
CDR3: CASSLAGGVTDTQYF
DNA: TGTGCCAGCAGCTTAGCGGGAGGGGTGACAGATACGCAGTATTTT

V: TRBV11-1
size: NA
J: TRBJ2-5
D: NA
CDR3: CASSLGLDQETQYF
DNA: TGTGCCAGCAGCTTAGGTCTCGATCAAGAGACCCAGTACTTC

V: TRBV7-6
size: few
J: TRBJ2-7
D: NA
CDR3: CASSLAGVSYEQYF
DNA: TGTGCCAGCAGCTTAGCGGGGGTTTCCTACGAGCAGTACTTC

V: TRBV7-2
size: NA
J: TRBJ1-3
D: NA
CDR3: CASSVGGARNTIYF
DNA: TGTGCCAGCTCGGTGGGGGGGGCCAGAAACACCATATATTTT

V: TRBV12-3/TRBV12-4
size: NA
J: TRBJ1-5
D: NA
CDR3: CASSLEIRPQHF
DNA: TGTGCCAGCAGTTTGGAGATTCGGCCCCAGCATTTT

V: TRBV28
size: NA
J: TRBJ1-2
D: NA
CDR3: CASSWTASYGYTF
DNA: TGTGCCAGCAGCTGGACAGCCTCCTATGGCTACACCTTC

V: TRBV27
size: NA
J: TRBJ2-1
D: TRBD1
CDR3: CASRGQGNWDNEQFF
DNA: TGTGCCAGCAGGGGACAGGGTAATTGGGACAATGAGCAGTTCTTC

V: TRBV14
size: NA
J: TRBJ2-3
D: NA
CDR3: CASSQLGGVSTDTQYF
DNA: TGTGCCAGCAGCCAATTAGGCGGAGTCAGCACAGATACGCAGTATTTT

V: TRBV5-1
size: many
J: TRBJ1-5
D: TRBD1
CDR3: CASSLGQGGNQPQHF
DNA: TGCGCCAGCAGCTTGGGACAGGGAGGCAATCAGCCCCAGCATTTT

V: TRBV13
size: NA
J: TRBJ1-2
D: TRBD1
CDR3: CASSWGQGALGYTF
DNA: TGTGCCAGCAGTTGGGGACAGGGGGCGCTGGGCTACACCTTC

V: TRBV7-2
size: NA
J: TRBJ1-5
D: NA
CDR3: CASTEEGRKNQPQHF
DNA: TGTGCCAGCACAGAAGAGGGGCGGAAAAATCAGCCCCAGCATTTT

V: TRBV7-8
size: NA
J: TRBJ1-4
D: NA
CDR3: CASSPRVGSGDEKLFF
DNA: TGTGCCAGCAGCCCACGGGTGGGGAGCGGAGATGAAAAACTGTTTTTT

V: TRBV5-1
size: NA
J: TRBJ2-6
D: NA
CDR3: CASSMSGANVLTF
DNA: TGCGCCAGCAGCATGTCTGGGGCCAACGTCCTGACTTTC

V: TRBV4-3
size: NA
J: TRBJ1-4
D: NA
CDR3: CASSVYRGAANEKLFF
DNA: TGCGCCAGCAGCGTGTATAGGGGGGCAGCTAATGAAAAACTGTTTTTT

V: TRBV28
size: NA
J: TRBJ1-6
D: NA
CDR3: CASSSPGAIGLNSPLHF
DNA: TGTGCCAGCAGTTCCCCCGGGGCGATCGGACTAAATTCACCCCTCCACTTT

V: TRBV6-6
size: NA
J: TRBJ1-3
D: NA
CDR3: CASSYSITGSGNTIYF
DNA: TGTGCCAGCAGTTACTCGATAACAGGCTCTGGAAACACCATATATTTT

V: TRBV27
size: NA
J: TRBJ2-2
D: NA
CDR3: CASSLVQLAGELFF
DNA: TGTGCCAGCAGTTTGGTACAGCTTGCCGGGGAGCTGTTTTTT

V: TRBV19
size: once
J: TRBJ1-4
D: TRBD1
CDR3: CATTPQPGQGSEKLFF
DNA: TGTGCCACCACTCCTCAGCCGGGACAGGGATCTGAAAAACTGTTTTTT

V: TRBV7-3
size: NA
J: TRBJ2-5
D: NA
CDR3: CASSLGGAQETQYF
DNA: TGTGCCAGCAGCTTGGGGGGAGCGCAAGAGACCCAGTACTTC

V: TRBV10-3
size: NA
J: TRBJ1-5
D: NA
CDR3: CAISRQGSNQPQHF
DNA: TGTGCCATCAGTCGGCAGGGTAGCAATCAGCCCCAGCATTTT

V: TRBV29-1
size: NA
J: TRBJ1-1
D: NA
CDR3: CSVVGGNTEAFF
DNA: TGCAGCGTTGTAGGGGGGAACACTGAAGCTTTCTTT

V: TRBV6-1
size: few
J: TRBJ1-2
D: TRBD1
CDR3: CASSEGTGLYGYTF
DNA: TGTGCCAGCAGTGAGGGGACAGGGCTCTATGGCTACACCTTC

V: TRBV5-4
size: NA
J: TRBJ2-3
D: TRBD2
CDR3: CASSLGLAGSTDTQYF
DNA: TGTGCCAGCAGCTTGGGACTAGCGGGAAGCACAGATACGCAGTATTTT

V: TRBV19
size: NA
J: TRBJ1-1
D: NA
CDR3: CASSTLPWQSMNTEAFF
DNA: TGTGCCAGTAGTACCCTACCCTGGCAGTCCATGAACACTGAAGCTTTCTTT

V: TRBV5-1
size: few
J: TRBJ2-1
D: NA
CDR3: CASSKGRSSYNEQFF
DNA: TGCGCCAGCAGCAAGGGACGCAGCTCCTACAATGAGCAGTTCTTC

V: TRBV29-1
size: NA
J: TRBJ2-3
D: NA
CDR3: CSVANTDTQYF
DNA: TGCAGCGTCGCGAACACAGATACGCAGTATTTT

V: TRBV5-1
size: NA
J: TRBJ2-7
D: TRBD1
CDR3: CASRPGTGAGEQYF
DNA: TGCGCCAGCAGACCCGGGACAGGGGCGGGGGAGCAGTACTTC

V: TRBV7-9
size: NA
J: TRBJ2-7
D: NA
CDR3: CASSLTGSYYSEQYF
DNA: TGTGCCAGCAGCTTAACCGGGTCCTACTATAGCGAGCAGTACTTC

V: TRBV7-9
size: NA
J: TRBJ1-5
D: NA
CDR3: CASSLEVGGINQPQHF
DNA: TGTGCCAGCAGCTTAGAGGTAGGAGGGATCAATCAGCCCCAGCATTTT

V: TRBV12-2
size: NA
J: TRBJ2-5
D: NA
CDR3: CASRLEEETSGSLPETQYF
DNA: TGTGCAAGTCGCTTAGAGGAGGAGACTAGCGGGAGCCTCCCGGAGACCCAGTACTTC

V: TRBV6-2/TRBV6-3
size: few
J: TRBJ1-2
D: NA
CDR3: CASSYSVGGYTF
DNA: TGTGCCAGCAGTTACTCCGTAGGAGGCTACACCTTC

V: TRBV15
size: NA
J: TRBJ2-5
D: TRBD1
CDR3: CATSPTGGQETQYF
DNA: TGTGCCACCAGCCCCACAGGGGGACAAGAGACCCAGTACTTC

V: TRBV5-1
size: few
J: TRBJ2-1
D: TRBD2
CDR3: CASSLVVAGGPGNEQFF
DNA: TGCGCCAGCAGCTTGGTAGTAGCGGGAGGGCCCGGAAATGAGCAGTTCTTC

V: TRBV11-2
size: few
J: TRBJ2-1
D: NA
CDR3: CASSFRGLAGYNEQFF
DNA: TGTGCCAGCAGCTTCAGGGGGCTAGCGGGATACAATGAGCAGTTCTTC

V: TRBV7-9
size: NA
J: TRBJ1-6
D: TRBD1
CDR3: CASSFAGTGDSPLHF
DNA: TGTGCCAGCAGCTTCGCCGGGACAGGGGATTCACCCCTCCACTTT

V: TRBV12-3/TRBV12-4
size: NA
J: TRBJ2-2
D: NA
CDR3: CASSLVVTGELFF
DNA: TGTGCCAGCAGTTTAGTCGTGACCGGGGAGCTGTTTTTT

V: TRBV27
size: NA
J: TRBJ2-1
D: NA
CDR3: CASSLGQGFPREQFF
DNA: TGTGCCAGCAGTTTGGGCCAGGGGTTTCCCCGGGAGCAGTTCTTC

V: TRBV6-1
size: NA
J: TRBJ1-2
D: NA
CDR3: CASSEFWSDPAEYGYTF
DNA: TGTGCCAGCAGTGAATTTTGGTCGGACCCTGCCGAATATGGCTACACCTTC

V: TRBV6-1
size: NA
J: TRBJ2-7
D: NA
CDR3: CASSDPAGGTPFGEQYF
DNA: TGTGCCAGCAGTGACCCCGCCGGGGGCACTCCCTTTGGCGAGCAGTACTTC